The clone carrying this T cell receptor beta chain was seen many times. This record belongs to a study of identical twins. Each CDR3 protein gets one entry after TCRdb re-called the 5' RACE reads with MiXCR. The table records about 470,000 distinct CDR3 sequences, more than 20% of them present only once. The length of the CDR3 is 13 residues. Between the trimmed V and J ends, which lost 1 base and 4 bases, there was a span of 5 bases. Germline CDR1 is KGHSH and CDR2 is LQKENI. This sample was shared with a second study, whose subject was T cells expressing NK-cell markers. That report notes: Dominance of the CD3+CD56-NKG2C+ fraction by these clonotypes also held in a handful of donors.

This TCR derives from a woman under 30 in good health. Sequencing was carried out using CD4+ T cells sorted from blood. The genes are TRBV18 and TRBJ1-5; D is uncertain. The CDR3 loop is CASSPHVNQPQHF. CDR3 in DNA: TGTGCCAGCTCACCACATGTAAATCAGCCCCAGCATTTT.